This T cell receptor beta chain is from a study of T cell changes during pregnancy in multiple sclerosis. Repertoires were generated with immunoSEQ multiplex PCR, while TCRdb's copy carries only in-frame clones and drops some. The data contain under 150,000 clones, about 96% of them singletons. This clone was seen once. This CDR3 region has 16 residues. Germline CDR1 is MRHNA and CDR2 is SNTAGT. Trimming left V 0 bases short and J 8 bases short, with 17 bases between. The origin of this receptor is a female donor with multiple sclerosis, enrolled in a pregnancy study. This chain joins TRBV6-4 and TRBJ2-1; D is possibly TRBD1 (6 bases). The starting material was peripheral blood, obtained after pregnancy. CDR3 sequence reads: CASSDSSGATGDEQFF. DNA of the CDR3: TGTGCCAGCAGTGACTCTTCAGGGGCGACCGGCGATGAGCAGTTCTTC.